This T cell receptor (beta chain) was found in a study of blood T cells in healthy people across ages. Study information: About one barcoded beta molecule was captured per two T cells (by template switching).

Details on this clonotype: Antigen specificity is unknown.

Study-level points and caveats: Long-lived and aged donors differed, with more naive CD4+ cells and higher diversity in the long-lived. A strong correlation between TCR beta diversity and naive T cell percentage was seen.

Next came a second PCR, run for roughly 7 to 12 cycles, which used a sample-barcoded 5' primer along with a J-beta primer mix. There were at least 3 million CDR3-containing paired-end reads obtained from each sample. TCRdb re-called the 5' RACE reads with MiXCR, one entry per CDR3 protein. The sample carries around 900,000 distinct CDR3 sequences, roughly 51% recorded once. Material for sequencing was blood. This clonotype originated in a woman in her fifties or sixties in good health.

CDR3 nucleotide sequence: TGTGCCAGCAGCCAGTGGACAGGACCGGACACCATATATTTT. Its translation: CASSQWTGPDTIYF. The gene calls are TRBV7-2 and TRBJ1-3; 7 bases line up with TRBD1. The CDR3 has 14 residues. Per germline, CDR1 SGHTA and CDR2 FQGNSA. V dropped 5 bases and J dropped 8; count of bases not matched to a gene: 9. Together with reference TRBV7-2 and TRBJ1-3, the CDR3 gives the full variable domain: GAGVSQSPSNKVTEKGKDVELRCDPISGHTALYWYRQSLGQGLEFLIYFQGNSAPDKSGLPSDRFSAERTGGSVSTLTIQRTQQEDSAVYLCASSQWTGPDTIYFGEGSWLTVV.